The table lists the clone carrying this T cell receptor (beta chain) with a few counts. What it binds is not known. Sequence data for DNA of cultured CD4+ T cells were generated by the Oncomine TCR Beta short-read assay. TCRdb reanalysed the PCR reads using MiXCR and keeps one entry per CDR3 protein. The top ten hold approximately 12% of the sample, which has some 14,000 distinct CDR3 sequences, 20% to 25% seen once. The treatment here: approximately nine-day PBMC culture with coronavirus spike peptide pools or control peptides (ViraFEST assay). This entry comes from a study of vaccination and CD4 T cells after COVID-19. Germline loops: CDR1 MNHNS, CDR2 SASEGT. The V segment lost 6 bases and the J segment 3 bases; nucleotides outside the gene matches: 11. This CDR3 comprises 17 residues.

This chain joins TRBV6-1 and TRBJ2-2; the match to TRBD1 covers 9 bases. The receptor's source is a human donor who received a COVID-19 vaccine. Specimen: CD4+ T cells from blood, cultured in vitro, collected before SARS-CoV-2 vaccination. The chain's CDR3 is CASRPVTGGLDTGELFF. DNA of the CDR3: TGTGCCAGCAGGCCCGTCACAGGGGGCCTGGACACCGGGGAGCTGTTTTTT.